The 2 T cell receptor beta chains below all came from one sample that was sequenced in a study of shared clonotypes between healthy human individuals. Clones were sequenced by immunoSEQ multiplex PCR, and TCRdb holds only the in-frame ones, with some missing. The sample contains 2.3 million or so clones, approximately 95% of which appear only once. The sequenced sample was naive CD4+ T cells from PBMCs. Subset of the sample: CD45RA+ positively selected. Source of these receptors: a man aged 18 to 30 in good health. Some clones in this sample may be carry-over from other donors' samples.

This clone was picked up one time. The genes are TRBV6-6 and TRBJ2-2; unclear D gene. V was cut by 7 bases and J by 0 bases, with 6 bases left in between. The germline V gene has CDR1 MNHNY and CDR2 SVGAGI (reference sequence). This CDR3 comprises 13 residues. The CDR3 nucleotides are TGTGCCAGCACTCGAACGAACACCGGGGAGCTGTTTTTT. Translating gives CASTRTNTGELFF.

This clone has a handful of counts. This chain joins TRBV6-5 and TRBJ1-1, with a possible D match to TRBD1 (5 bases). The CDR3 sequence is 13 residues long. CDR1 MNHEY and CDR2 SVGAGI come from the germline V gene. V lost 7 bases and J 0 bases, leaving 9 bases between the germline ends. The CDR3: CASKGVLNTEAFF. The CDR3 nucleotides are TGTGCCAGCAAAGGGGTCCTGAACACTGAAGCTTTCTTT.